Presented here are 5 T cell receptor beta chains from one specimen sequenced in a study of T cells in narcolepsy. The data were produced by immunoSEQ multiplex PCR, yet TCRdb's version contains in-frame clones alone and is incomplete. This table holds about 32,000 clones, roughly 77% found once. Sequenced sample: CD45RA- memory CD4+ T cells from PBMCs. These TCRs come from a human donor with narcolepsy.

This rearrangement joins TRBV5-1 to TRBJ2-3; 8 nucleotides agree with TRBD2. There are 18 residues in the CDR3. J gave up 4 bases and V 6 bases, and 19 bases lay outside the gene matches. Germline assignment: CDR1 SGHRS and CDR2 YFSETQ. The CDR3 sequence is CASKSLPSGGGLPDTQYF. Written as DNA, the CDR3 is TGCGCCAGCAAGAGCTTACCGTCCGGGGGGGGCCTCCCAGATACGCAGTATTTT.

In this sample, this clone turned up a few times. CDR3 DNA: TGTGCCAGCAGCTTGAAGGGGACAGGGTCCAATCAGCCCCAGCATTTT. Amino acid sequence: CASSLKGTGSNQPQHF. V is TRBV5-6 and J is TRBJ1-5, with 9 bases aligning to TRBD1. The CDR3 loop spans 16 amino acids. V lost 1 base, J lost 3 bases, and 5 bases stayed unmatched. The germline gives CDR1 SGHDT, CDR2 YYEEEE.

V is TRBV30 and J is TRBJ2-1, with 7 nucleotides matching TRBD1. The germline V gene has CDR1 GTSNPN and CDR2 SVGIG (reference sequence). The CDR3 runs to 14 residues. Trimming cost V 8 bases and J 8 bases; bases outside gene matches: 15. CDR3 sequence reads: CAGETGAAGYEQFF. CDR3 bases: TGTGCCGGGGAAACAGGGGCCGCTGGGTATGAGCAGTTCTTC.

The chain has TRBV5-1 and TRBJ2-1; D remains ambiguous. The CDR3 has 14 amino acids. In germline, CDR1 is SGHRS, CDR2 YFSETQ. Trimming removed 2 bases from V and 7 bases from J, with 13 bases in between. The DNA of the CDR3 is TGCGCCAGCAGCTTTACTACTATGGGGAATGAGCAGTTCTTC. Its translation is CASSFTTMGNEQFF. The variable domain in full, completed from reference TRBV5-1 and TRBJ2-1, reads KAGVTQTPRYLIKTRGQQVTLSCSPISGHRSVSWYQQTPGQGLQFLFEYFSETQRNKGNFPGRFSGRQFSNSRSEMNVSTLELGDSALYLCASSFTTMGNEQFFGPGTRLTVL.

This rearrangement joins TRBV7-9 to TRBJ1-3; D not resolved. The CDR3 runs 17 residues. Germline loops: CDR1 SEHNR, CDR2 FQNEAQ (reference sequence). V lost 4 bases and J lost 4, with 20 bases in between. The CDR3 DNA is TGTGCCAGCAGCTCCCCTCTTGAAGGGAAAGACGGAAACACCATATATTTT. Encoded protein: CASSSPLEGKDGNTIYF. Complete variable domain (other parts from reference TRBV7-9 and TRBJ1-3): DTGVSQNPRHKITKRGQNVTFRCDPISEHNRLYWYRQTLGQGPEFLTYFQNEAQLEKSRLLSDRFSAERPKGSFSTLEIQRTEQGDSAMYLCASSSPLEGKDGNTIYFGEGSWLTVV.